The 19 T cell receptor beta chains reported below all come from one sample, sequenced in a study of beta chain features in type 1 diabetes. The sequenced template was cDNA made from the entire isolated RNA. TCRdb's copy holds only in-frame clones and misses some; the assay was immunoSEQ multiplex PCR. The top ten clones hold 0.035% to 0.05% of a sample with some 500,000 clones, about an eighth of them seen once. Input material: naive CD4+ T cells from blood. The receptors were sampled from a woman in her late teens or twenties in good health.

This clone was observed a handful of times. The chain uses TRBV5-1 and TRBJ2-2; 8 nucleotides line up with TRBD2. This CDR3 has 16 amino acids. The V and J ends lost 4 bases and 4 bases, in that order; junction bases with no gene match: 9. Germline V gene sequence: CDR1 SGHRS, CDR2 YFSETQ. The CDR3 loop is CASSLGTSWPTGELFF. The CDR3 DNA is TGCGCCAGCAGCCTCGGGACTAGTTGGCCCACCGGGGAGCTGTTTTTT. The full variable domain, completed using reference TRBV5-1 and TRBJ2-2, is KAGVTQTPRYLIKTRGQQVTLSCSPISGHRSVSWYQQTPGQGLQFLFEYFSETQRNKGNFPGRFSGRQFSNSRSEMNVSTLELGDSALYLCASSLGTSWPTGELFFGEGSRLTVL.

In this sample, this clone turned up a few times. The genes are TRBV28 and TRBJ2-3; no definite D call. V lost 7 bases, J lost 0 bases, and 11 bases lay in between. The CDR3 contains 14 residues. The germline V gene has CDR1 MDHEN and CDR2 SYDVKM. CDR3 DNA: TGTGCCAGCAAGGTGGGAAAGAGCACAGATACGCAGTATTTT. Translated, it gives CASKVGKSTDTQYF. Complete variable domain (other parts from reference TRBV28 and TRBJ2-3): DVKVTQSSRYLVKRTGEKVFLECVQDMDHENMFWYRQDPGLGLRLIYFSYDVKMKEKGDIPEGYSVSREKKERFSLILESASTNQTSMYLCASKVGKSTDTQYFGPGTRLTVL.

J is TRBJ1-1 and V is TRBV14; D remains unclear. With 2 bases removed from V and 0 bases from J, the gap between germline ends came to 7 bases. This CDR3 region has 14 residues. CDR1 and CDR2 (germline): SGHDN, FVKESK. The CDR3 spells CASSQRVMNTEAFF. CDR3 sequence (DNA): TGTGCCAGCAGCCAACGGGTAATGAACACTGAAGCTTTCTTT. Full variable domain (remainder filled in from reference TRBV14 and TRBJ1-1): EAGVTQFPSHSVIEKGQTVTLRCDPISGHDNLYWYRRVMGKEIKFLLHFVKESKQDESGMPNNRFLAERTGGTYSTLKVQPAELEDSGVYFCASSQRVMNTEAFFGQGTRLTVV.

This clone appeared a few times. The gene calls are TRBV7-9 and TRBJ2-1; tentatively, D is TRBD1 or TRBD2 (6 bases each). Germline V gene lookup returns CDR1 SEHNR and CDR2 FQNEAQ (reference sequence). The CDR3 is 16 residues long. V lost 3 bases and J 0 bases, leaving 12 bases between the germline ends. CDR3 protein: CASSLEGVSSYNEQFF. The CDR3, as DNA: TGTGCCAGCAGCTTGGAGGGGGTGAGCTCCTACAATGAGCAGTTCTTC. The full variable domain, in which reference TRBV7-9 and TRBJ2-1 provide the parts outside the CDR3, is DTGVSQNPRHKITKRGQNVTFRCDPISEHNRLYWYRQTLGQGPEFLTYFQNEAQLEKSRLLSDRFSAERPKGSFSTLEIQRTEQGDSAMYLCASSLEGVSSYNEQFFGPGTRLTVL.

The genes are TRBV29-1 and TRBJ2-2, with no clear D. The CDR3 totals 15 residues. V lost 7 bases and J 0 bases, leaving 15 bases between the germline ends. Germline V gene sequence: CDR1 SQVTM, CDR2 ANQGSEA. The CDR3 bases are TGCAGCGGGTCGACGGGCCCGACGAACACCGGGGAGCTGTTTTTT. It encodes CSGSTGPTNTGELFF.

This clone was counted only a few times. V gene TRBV5-1 combines with J gene TRBJ2-7; 7 bases map to TRBD1. The CDR3 loop spans 12 amino acids. Germline CDR1 and CDR2: SGHRS and YFSETQ. The CDR3, as DNA: TGCGCCAGCAGCGTTCACAGGGGCTCCCAGCACGTC. The encoded protein is CASSVHRGSQHV.

This clone was counted a few times. CDR3 nucleotides: TGTGCCAGCAGCCGACCACCGAGCGGCATGGGGTATGAGCAGTTCTTC. Encoded protein: CASSRPPSGMGYEQFF. This chain links TRBV7-2 with TRBJ2-1; D is perhaps TRBD2 (5 bases). Germline V gene data show CDR1 as SGHTA and CDR2 as FQGNSA. Trimming took off 5 bases at V and 8 bases at J, with 22 bases between the two ends. The CDR3 is 16 residues long. The full variable domain, its missing parts supplied by reference TRBV7-2 and TRBJ2-1, is GAGVSQSPSNKVTEKGKDVELRCDPISGHTALYWYRQSLGQGLEFLIYFQGNSAPDKSGLPSDRFSAERTGGSVSTLTIQRTQQEDSAVYLCASSRPPSGMGYEQFFGPGTRLTVL.

The rearrangement joins TRBV5-1 to TRBJ2-1; D gene uncertain. CDR3 length equals 14 residues. The germline CDR1 and CDR2 sequences are SGHRS and YFSETQ. V dropped 0 bases and J dropped 5 bases, with 9 bases sitting between them. This chain's CDR3 is CASSLEFPNNEQFF. In nucleotides, the CDR3 is TGCGCCAGCAGCTTGGAATTTCCCAACAATGAGCAGTTCTTC.

The rearrangement uses TRBV4-1 and TRBJ1-2; 10 bases map to TRBD1. The germline CDR1 and CDR2 sequences are MGHRA and YSYEKL. V lost 2 bases, J lost 4 bases, and 4 bases stayed unmatched. CDR3 size: 15 residues. The CDR3 loop reads CASSQTGTGVYGYTF. The CDR3 DNA sequence: TGCGCCAGCAGCCAAACCGGGACAGGGGTCTATGGCTACACCTTC.

This clone was detected a few times. The chain is built from TRBV23-1 and TRBJ1-5; unclear D gene. TRBV23-1 is annotated as an ORF whose role is uncertain. The ends were cut back, 2 bases at V and 0 bases at J, with 17 bases in the middle. The CDR3 loop spans 18 amino acids. The CDR3 reads CASSQPPARLDSNQPQHF. CDR3 nucleotides: TGCGCCAGCAGTCAACCTCCCGCCAGGCTCGATAGCAATCAGCCCCAGCATTTT.

J is TRBJ2-3 and V is TRBV4-1; the match to TRBD1 covers 7 bases. Germline CDR1 is MGHRA and CDR2 is YSYEKL. CDR3 length equals 17 residues. The ends lost 1 base at V and 4 bases at J; junction bases unmatched: 11. The DNA for the CDR3 is TGCGCCAGCAGCCAAGTCCCCGGGACAGATATCGCAGATACGCAGTATTTT. Residues: CASSQVPGTDIADTQYF.

The chain joins TRBV4-1 to TRBJ1-2; D unresolved. The CDR3 contains 14 residues. Germline assignment: CDR1 MGHRA and CDR2 YSYEKL. V was trimmed by 0 bases and J by 0 bases, leaving 5 bases between them. For the CDR3, the DNA is TGCGCCAGCAGCCAAGAACAGACTAACTATGGCTACACCTTC. Residues: CASSQEQTNYGYTF.

The chain recombines TRBV11-1 with TRBJ1-2, with a possible D match to TRBD1 (6 bases). The CDR3 sequence is 13 residues long. Trimming left V 5 bases short and J 1 base short, with 8 bases between. The germline gives CDR1 SGHAT, CDR2 FQDESV (reference sequence). Here the CDR3 reads CASSPQGNYGYTF. CDR3 nucleotide sequence: TGTGCCAGCAGCCCACAGGGTAACTATGGCTACACCTTC. Filled out from reference TRBV11-1 and TRBJ1-2, the complete variable domain reads EAEVAQSPRYKITEKSQAVAFWCDPISGHATLYWYRQILGQGPELLVQFQDESVVDDSQLPKDRFSAERLKGVDSTLKIQPAELGDSAMYLCASSPQGNYGYTFGSGTRLTVV.

The V call is TRBV6-5, the J call TRBJ2-2; D is ambiguous. This CDR3 spans 14 amino acids. Per germline, CDR1 MNHEY and CDR2 SVGAGI. Trimming stripped 2 bases from V and 1 base from J, with 5 bases between. CDR3 region: CASSYGLNTGELFF. In DNA form, the CDR3 reads TGTGCCAGCAGTTACGGGCTGAACACCGGGGAGCTGTTTTTT.

The chain couples TRBV7-3 to TRBJ2-7; 12 bases line up with TRBD2. The trim removed 5 bases at V and 6 bases at J, leaving 11 bases unmatched. Per germline, CDR1 SGHTA and CDR2 FQGTGA. The CDR3 has 16 amino acids. The CDR3 protein is CASSPTGPSGRVEQYF. In DNA form, the CDR3 reads TGTGCCAGCAGCCCAACAGGGCCTAGCGGGAGGGTCGAGCAGTACTTC. Full variable domain (missing parts from reference TRBV7-3 and TRBJ2-7): GAGVSQTPSNKVTEKGKYVELRCDPISGHTALYWYRQSLGQGPEFLIYFQGTGAADDSGLPNDRFFAVRPEGSVSTLKIQRTERGDSAVYLCASSPTGPSGRVEQYFGPGTRLTVT.

This clone was found a few times. The chain couples TRBV7-6 to TRBJ2-5, with 10 positions matching TRBD1. The CDR3 length is 15 residues. Germline lookup yields CDR1 SGHVS and CDR2 FNYEAQ. The V gene end was trimmed by 5 bases and the J gene end by 5 bases; junction bases not matched to a gene: 8. CDR3 sequence: CASSKGTGASETQYF. The CDR3 DNA is TGTGCCAGCAGCAAGGGGACAGGGGCATCCGAGACCCAGTACTTC.

The V gene is TRBV4-1, the J gene TRBJ1-5; TRBD1 matches at 8 bases. The germline V gene has CDR1 MGHRA and CDR2 YSYEKL. This CDR3 is built from 17 residues. The J segment lost 4 bases and the V segment lost 1 base, leaving 9 bases of the junction unmatched. CDR3 protein: CASSQGAPGGRNQPQHF. The CDR3 DNA sequence: TGCGCCAGCAGCCAAGGAGCGCCAGGGGGCAGAAATCAGCCCCAGCATTTT.

The J gene is TRBJ2-7, the V gene TRBV25-1; 8 nucleotides align to TRBD1. The germline V gene has CDR1 MGHDK and CDR2 SYGVNS. The CDR3 contains 14 residues. The J segment lost 0 bases and the V segment lost 6 bases, leaving 4 bases of the junction unmatched. The CDR3 reads CASRPGQVSYEQYF. CDR3 bases: TGTGCCAGCAGACCGGGACAGGTCTCCTACGAGCAGTACTTC.

The chain carries TRBV19 and TRBJ1-2; TRBD1 matches at 8 bases. Germline V gene data show CDR1 as LNHDA and CDR2 as SQIVND (reference sequence). The junction had 12 bases not matched to a gene; V was cut back by 4 bases and J by 8 bases. The CDR3 consists of 15 residues. The CDR3 region is CASSRTGLRIGGYTF. In DNA, the CDR3 is TGTGCCAGTAGTAGGACAGGGCTCCGTATCGGCGGCTACACCTTC.